This is a list of T cell receptor beta chains from one sample in a study of CD8 T cells in Susac syndrome. Using its own MiXCR run on the immunoSEQ multiplex PCR reads, TCRdb lists one record per CDR3 protein. Of 150,000 to 200,000 distinct CDR3 sequences detected, just under 95% appear once; the ten largest clones hold approximately 0.16%. Input material: CD8+ T cells from PBMCs. These receptors all stem from a human donor with Susac syndrome. Both conserved end residues are part of each CDR3. D genes are given only for firm matches. Part of the rows lack a size; the others show once, few, many or a class for expanded clones.

CATSWRDGNQPQHF | TGTGCCACCAGCTGGCGGGACGGGAATCAGCCCCAGCATTTT | TRBV15 | . | . | TRBJ1-5
CASSLSLGVEQFF | TGTGCCAGCAGCCTCTCGTTAGGGGTAGAGCAGTTCTTC | TRBV11-1 | . | . | TRBJ2-1
CASSFGTGDRASGNTIYF | TGTGCCAGCAGTTTTGGGACAGGTGATCGCGCCTCTGGAAACACCATATATTTT | TRBV12-3/TRBV12-4 | TRBD1 | . | TRBJ1-3
CASSQDGTGGEGDQPQHF | TGCGCCAGCAGCCAAGACGGGACAGGGGGAGAAGGAGATCAGCCCCAGCATTTT | TRBV4-1 | TRBD1 | . | TRBJ1-5
CASSSFDTPGSGANVLTF | TGTGCCAGCAGCTCTTTTGACACCCCCGGTTCTGGGGCCAACGTCCTGACTTTC | TRBV12-3/TRBV12-4 | . | . | TRBJ2-6
CASRMNTEAFF | TGTGCCAGCAGGATGAACACTGAAGCTTTCTTT | TRBV6-2/TRBV6-3 | . | few | TRBJ1-1
CATSESSPYEQYF | TGTGCCACCAGCGAGAGCAGCCCCTACGAGCAGTACTTC | TRBV15 | . | . | TRBJ2-7
CATSDSTGYMHF | TGTGCCACCAGTGATTCGACCGGCTATATGCATTTT | TRBV24-1 | . | . | TRBJ1-5
CSARVKGPAGNTGELFF | TGCAGTGCTAGAGTTAAAGGGCCCGCCGGGAACACCGGGGAGCTGTTTTTT | TRBV20-1 | . | . | TRBJ2-2
CATSDSDRTHSPLDRTDTQYF | TGTGCCACCAGTGATTCTGACAGGACACATAGTCCCCTAGACCGCACAGATACGCAGTATTTT | TRBV24-1 | . | . | TRBJ2-3
CAWSPDREDGYTF | TGTGCCTGGAGTCCGGACAGGGAAGACGGCTACACCTTC | TRBV30 | TRBD1 | . | TRBJ1-2
CASSPQTWRLEQYF | TGTGCCAGCAGCCCTCAGACGTGGAGACTCGAGCAGTACTTC | TRBV5-6 | . | . | TRBJ2-7
CASSPGGAFYEQYF | TGTGCCAGCTCGCCGGGGGGCGCTTTCTACGAGCAGTACTTC | TRBV7-9 | . | . | TRBJ2-7
CASSPAGGLGYGYTF | TGTGCCAGCAGCCCGGCCGGGGGCTTGGGCTATGGCTACACCTTC | TRBV9 | . | . | TRBJ1-2
CASSLRSGNTIYF | TGTGCCAGCAGTTTACGCTCTGGAAACACCATATATTTT | TRBV27 | . | . | TRBJ1-3
CASSYGTSGSTDTQYF | TGTGCCAGCAGTTACGGGACTAGCGGAAGCACAGATACGCAGTATTTT | TRBV6-5 | TRBD2 | . | TRBJ2-3
CASSLGTSGRFNEQFF | TGTGCCAGCAGCTTAGGGACTAGCGGCCGGTTCAATGAGCAGTTCTTC | TRBV13 | TRBD2 | . | TRBJ2-1
CASSPIAGRTNTGELFF | TGTGCCAGCAGTCCGATAGCGGGAAGAACGAACACCGGGGAGCTGTTTTTT | TRBV6-1 | TRBD2 | . | TRBJ2-2
CASSSGLAGGEQFF | TGTGCCAGCAGTTCGGGACTAGCGGGGGGTGAGCAGTTCTTC | TRBV6-5 | TRBD2 | once | TRBJ2-1
CASSPQGTEAFF | TGTGCCAGCTCACCGCAGGGCACTGAAGCTTTCTTT | TRBV18 | . | . | TRBJ1-1
CAWSAGALGDTQYF | TGTGCCTGGAGCGCCGGGGCCCTTGGAGATACGCAGTATTTT | TRBV30 | . | . | TRBJ2-3
CASSYSIKEQDTQYF | TGTGCCAGCAGTTACTCGATCAAGGAGCAAGATACGCAGTATTTT | TRBV6-6 | . | . | TRBJ2-3
CSVTSGANTGELFF | TGCAGCGTTACTAGCGGAGCGAACACCGGGGAGCTGTTTTTT | TRBV29-1 | TRBD2 | . | TRBJ2-2
CASRGTGGWADTQYF | TGTGCCAGCAGGGGGACAGGGGGCTGGGCAGATACGCAGTATTTT | TRBV12-3/TRBV12-4 | TRBD1 | . | TRBJ2-3
CASSQTGGASYEQYF | TGTGCCAGCAGCCAAACGGGCGGGGCGAGCTACGAGCAGTACTTC | TRBV7-9 | . | . | TRBJ2-7
CASRGTANNEQFF | TGTGCCAGCAGAGGGACAGCGAACAATGAGCAGTTCTTC | TRBV4-2 | TRBD1 | . | TRBJ2-1
CASSFDYRDGRETQYF | TGTGCCAGCAGCTTTGACTACAGGGATGGGAGAGAGACCCAGTACTTC | TRBV11-2 | . | . | TRBJ2-5
CASSVATSGIQYF | TGTGCCAGCAGCGTAGCCACTAGCGGCATTCAGTACTTC | TRBV9 | TRBD2 | . | TRBJ2-4
CASSPISGTGDYNEQFF | TGTGCCAGCAGTCCCATATCCGGGACAGGGGACTACAATGAGCAGTTCTTC | TRBV28 | TRBD1 | . | TRBJ2-1
CASSLDLSPIHGYTF | TGTGCCAGCAGTTTAGATCTAAGTCCCATCCATGGCTACACCTTC | TRBV12-3/TRBV12-4 | . | . | TRBJ1-2
CASKQGMETQYF | TGTGCCAGCAAACAGGGCATGGAGACCCAGTACTTC | TRBV13 | . | . | TRBJ2-5